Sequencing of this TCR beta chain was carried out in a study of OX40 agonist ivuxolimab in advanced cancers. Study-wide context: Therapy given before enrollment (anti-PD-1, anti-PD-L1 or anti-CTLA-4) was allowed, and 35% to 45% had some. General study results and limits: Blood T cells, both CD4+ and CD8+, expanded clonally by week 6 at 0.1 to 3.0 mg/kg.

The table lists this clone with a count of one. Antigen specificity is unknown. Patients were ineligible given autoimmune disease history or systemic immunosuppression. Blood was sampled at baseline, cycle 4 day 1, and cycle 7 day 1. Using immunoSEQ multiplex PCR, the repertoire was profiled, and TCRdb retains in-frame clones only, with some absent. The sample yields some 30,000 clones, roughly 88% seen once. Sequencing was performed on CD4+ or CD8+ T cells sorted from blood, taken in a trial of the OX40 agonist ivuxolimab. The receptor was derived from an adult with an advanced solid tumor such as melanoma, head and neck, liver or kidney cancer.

The CDR3: CASSSIPTDTQYF. CDR3 nucleotides: TGTGCCAGCAGCTCGATACCCACAGATACGCAGTATTTT. This rearrangement joins TRBV7-3 to TRBJ2-3, with D unclear. From germline, CDR1 is SGHTA and CDR2 FQGTGA. V was cut by 4 bases and J by 2 bases, with 7 bases left in between. CDR3 length: 13 amino acids.